This passage covers 30 T cell receptor beta chains from one sample sequenced in a study of T cells after yellow fever vaccination. TCRdb processed the 5' RACE reads anew with MiXCR; each CDR3 protein has one entry. The sample carries under 600,000 distinct CDR3 sequences, roughly 14% recorded once. The material was PBMCs, obtained on the day of the yellow fever booster vaccination. All receptors come from a man aged 30 to 45 who received the YFV17D yellow fever vaccine.

This rearrangement joins TRBV4-3 to TRBJ2-2; D not certain. This CDR3 has 14 residues. V was clipped by 1 base and J by 5 bases, with 8 bases between them. Germline CDR1 is LGHNA and CDR2 is YSLEER. This CDR3 is CASSQVVATGELFF. The CDR3 coding sequence is TGCGCCAGCAGCCAAGTTGTTGCTACCGGGGAGCTGTTTTTT.

The V call is TRBV4-3, the J call TRBJ2-2, with 8 bases lining up with TRBD1. Germline loops: CDR1 LGHNA, CDR2 YSLEER. The V segment lost 6 bases and the J segment 6 bases; nucleotides outside the gene matches: 9. The length of the CDR3 is 15 residues. CDR3 amino acids: CASRRQGLVPGELFF. The CDR3 nucleotides are TGCGCCAGCAGAAGACAGGGGTTGGTTCCCGGGGAGCTGTTTTTT.

This rearrangement joins TRBV23-1 to TRBJ2-7; D gene ambiguous. TRBV23-1 is an open reading frame whose function is uncertain. There are 13 residues in the CDR3. V gave up 3 bases and J gave up 4 bases, with 10 bases separating them. CDR3 DNA sequence: TGCGCCAGCAGTCAGTACGGTGAATACGAGCAGTACTTC. It is translated as CASSQYGEYEQYF.

This rearrangement joins TRBV6-2 or TRBV6-3 to TRBJ2-1, with 8 bases that match TRBD2. Germline loops: CDR1 MNHEY, CDR2 SVGEGT. V was clipped by 4 bases and J by 2 bases; unmatched bases: 4. The length of the CDR3 is 15 residues. As DNA, the CDR3 is TGTGCCAGCAGTTTACTAGCGGTCACCTACAATGAGCAGTTCTTC. Residues: CASSLLAVTYNEQFF.

The chain joins TRBV9 to TRBJ1-1; D remains unclear. V was shortened by 0 bases and J by 7 bases, with 10 bases between the two germline ends. The CDR3 is 13 residues long. The germline gives CDR1 SGDLS, CDR2 YYNGEE. The CDR3 bases are TGTGCCAGCAGCGTAGATTTCTGGGGTGAAGCTTTCTTT. Translated: CASSVDFWGEAFF.

CDR3: CASSQWDRESYEQYF. As DNA, the CDR3 is TGTGCCAGCTCACAATGGGACAGGGAGTCCTACGAGCAGTACTTC. V and J are TRBV18 and TRBJ2-7; TRBD1 matches at 9 bases. Per the germline V gene, CDR1 is KGHSH and CDR2 is LQKENI. The CDR3 has 15 residues. Trimming removed 4 bases from V and 1 base from J; junction bases left unmatched: 5.

The rearrangement joins TRBV6-1 to TRBJ2-5, with D unclear. Germline CDR1 is MNHNS and CDR2 is SASEGT. This CDR3 comprises 14 residues. Trimming pared 6 bases from V and 5 bases from J, leaving 16 bases between. The CDR3 protein is CASREPRRSETQYF. In DNA, the CDR3 is TGTGCCAGCAGGGAACCACGTCGATCTGAGACCCAGTACTTC.

The chain employs TRBV5-1 and TRBJ2-7; 7 nucleotides align to TRBD2. The germline gives CDR1 SGHRS, CDR2 YFSETQ. The CDR3 loop spans 17 amino acids. J was trimmed by 5 bases and V by 0 bases; bases with no gene match: 14. In DNA form, the CDR3 reads TGCGCCAGCAGCTTGGTTACGGGAGGTGTTCTGGACAACGAGCAGTACTTC. Translating it yields CASSLVTGGVLDNEQYF. The full variable domain, its missing parts supplied by reference TRBV5-1 and TRBJ2-7, is KAGVTQTPRYLIKTRGQQVTLSCSPISGHRSVSWYQQTPGQGLQFLFEYFSETQRNKGNFPGRFSGRQFSNSRSEMNVSTLELGDSALYLCASSLVTGGVLDNEQYFGPGTRLTVT.

The chain carries TRBV5-1 and TRBJ2-5; D not certain. CDR1 is SGHRS and CDR2 is YFSETQ in the germline V gene. The CDR3 extends over 14 amino acids. V lost 2 bases to trimming and J lost 0 bases, with 8 bases between them. The CDR3 loop is CASSLQKYQETQYF. CDR3 in DNA: TGCGCCAGCAGCTTACAGAAGTACCAAGAGACCCAGTACTTC.

The chain uses TRBV20-1 and TRBJ2-4; TRBD2 is a possible D gene (5 bases). This CDR3 contains 15 residues. Per germline, CDR1 DFQATT and CDR2 SNEGSKA (reference sequence). Trimming left V 6 bases short and J 3 bases short, with 18 bases between. CDR3 protein: CSAVTPGNLKNIQYF. In nucleotides, the CDR3 is TGCAGTGCCGTTACACCGGGGAACCTCAAAAACATTCAGTACTTC.

This clonotype came up a few times. CDR3 sequence (DNA): TGCAGTGCTAGCTCTCTAGCGGAAAAGCAGTACTTC. Protein: CSASSLAEKQYF. The chain joins TRBV20-1 to TRBJ2-7; TRBD2 matches at 7 bases. Germline assignment: CDR1 DFQATT and CDR2 SNEGSKA (reference sequence). This CDR3 is 12 amino acids long. The junction had 7 bases not matched to a gene; V was cut back by 3 bases and J by 8 bases.

The CDR3 spells CASSQHRGTSLGEQYF. For the CDR3, the DNA is TGTGCCAGCAGCCAACACCGGGGGACTAGCCTTGGCGAGCAGTACTTC. The gene calls are TRBV11-2 and TRBJ2-7; TRBD2 matches 9 bases. The length of the CDR3 is 16 residues. Germline V gives CDR1 SGHAT, CDR2 FQNNGV. V lost 5 bases and J lost 6; bases outside the gene matches: 14.

This clonotype was found a few times. Written as DNA, the CDR3 is TGTGCCAGCAGCTCAACCCACGGACAGGGGTCCTACAATGAGCAGTTCTTC. It specifies CASSSTHGQGSYNEQFF. V usage is TRBV7-6 and J usage is TRBJ2-1; TRBD1 agrees at 9 bases. The CDR3 has 17 amino acids. Trimming removed 4 bases from V and 1 base from J; junction bases left unmatched: 8. Germline-derived CDR1 and CDR2 are SGHVS and FNYEAQ.

DNA for the CDR3: TGTGCCAGCAGCGCAGAGGGAGGGGGGAGAGGAAACATTCAGTACTTC. Translated, it gives CASSAEGGGRGNIQYF. The chain is built from TRBV7-2 and TRBJ2-4; possibly TRBD2 for D (7 bases). CDR3 length: 16 residues. Germline values: CDR1 SGHTA, CDR2 FQGNSA. Trimming removed 5 bases at V and 6 bases at J, with 20 bases between.

V and J are TRBV7-9 and TRBJ2-1; D ambiguous. CDR1 is SEHNR and CDR2 is FQNEAQ in the germline V gene (reference sequence). V was clipped by 5 bases and J by 8 bases, with 19 bases between them. The CDR3 is 15 amino acids. The chain's CDR3 is CASSLGLGPTHEQFF. In DNA, the CDR3 is TGTGCCAGCAGCCTGGGTTTAGGGCCTACGCATGAGCAGTTCTTC.

The V gene is TRBV7-3, the J gene TRBJ1-2; TRBD1 agrees at 8 bases. J was trimmed by 5 bases and V by 5 bases; bases with no gene match: 4. The V gene's germline CDR1 is SGHTA and CDR2 FQGTGA. CDR3 size: 13 residues. CDR3 DNA: TGTGCCAGCAGCAGGGACAGGAGTTATGGCTACACCTTC. The encoded protein is CASSRDRSYGYTF.

This clonotype occurred a few times. J is TRBJ2-2 and V is TRBV12-3 or TRBV12-4; D possibly corresponds to TRBD2 (6 bases). There are 15 residues in the CDR3. Trimming stripped 8 bases from V and 4 bases from J, with 17 bases between. The CDR3 DNA reads TGTGCCAGCCGGTGGCGGGAAGGGAGCACCGGGGAGCTGTTTTTT. Its translation: CASRWREGSTGELFF.

In this sample, this clonotype turned up a few times. The V and J genes are TRBV7-9 and TRBJ2-5; 7 bases are shared with TRBD2. This CDR3 is 14 amino acids long. The germline gives CDR1 SEHNR, CDR2 FQNEAQ (reference sequence). J gave up 7 bases and V 5 bases, and 10 bases lay outside the gene matches. Written as DNA, the CDR3 is TGTGCCAGCAGCCCGGGACTACCGGAGGGGACCCAGTACTTC. The encoded protein is CASSPGLPEGTQYF.

There are many counts of this clonotype. The chain is built from TRBV6-1 and TRBJ2-5, with D hard to call. Germline V gene lookup returns CDR1 MNHNS and CDR2 SASEGT. This CDR3 contains 13 residues. Trimming left V 1 base short and J 4 bases short, with 7 bases between. DNA for the CDR3: TGTGCCAGCAGTGAAGTTGTGGGAGAGACCCAGTACTTC. It translates to CASSEVVGETQYF.

V is TRBV4-1 and J is TRBJ2-7, with 12 bases identical to TRBD1. The CDR3 loop spans 15 amino acids. The germline CDR1 and CDR2 sequences are MGHRA and YSYEKL. Trimming took 2 bases from V and 4 from J; bases not matched to a gene: 3. Written as DNA, the CDR3 is TGCGCCAGCAGCCAACCGGGACAGGGGGCTTACGAGCAGTACTTC. It encodes CASSQPGQGAYEQYF.

This clonotype was picked up a small number of times. The CDR3 spells CASSPPGKRDYYEQYF. The CDR3 DNA follows: TGTGCCAGCAGCCCCCCCGGGAAGCGGGATTACTACGAGCAGTACTTC. This chain uses TRBV7-8 with TRBJ2-7, with 7 bases fitting TRBD2. The CDR3 is 16 amino acids. Germline CDR1 is SGHVS and CDR2 is FQNEAQ. The junction had 13 bases not matched to a gene; V was cut back by 5 bases and J by 3 bases.

A word on this clonotype: This clone may be a read error of a much larger clone one base away. The chain employs TRBV3-1 and TRBJ2-2; 8 bases are shared with TRBD1. The CDR3 runs 15 residues. J gave up 1 base and V 7 bases, and 5 bases lay outside the gene matches. Germline loops: CDR1 LGHDT, CDR2 YNNKEL (reference sequence). CDR3 amino acids: CASTPGTGNTGELFF. In DNA, the CDR3 is TGTGCCAGCACCCCCGGGACAGGGAACACCGGGGAGCTGTTTTTT.

For the CDR3, the DNA is TGTGCCACCAGTGTGGGCACTAGCGGGAGGGGCACCAATGAGCAGTTCTTC. It specifies CATSVGTSGRGTNEQFF. The rearrangement joins TRBV24-1 to TRBJ2-1; 13 bases match TRBD2. Germline V CDR1 and CDR2: KGHDR, SFDVKD. V was clipped by 5 bases and J by 6 bases; unmatched bases: 9. This CDR3 region has 17 residues.

A few counts support this clonotype. The chain links TRBV27 to TRBJ2-1, with D unclear. Germline V gene lookup returns CDR1 MNHEY and CDR2 SMNVEV (reference sequence). V was shortened by 0 bases and J by 9 bases, with 6 bases between the two germline ends. CDR3 length: 12 residues. CDR3 nucleotide sequence: TGTGCCAGCAGTTTATCAACACGTGAGCAGTTCTTC. Translated, it gives CASSLSTREQFF.

Note on this clonotype: One end of the junction is discordant with germline, which a read error may explain. This chain links TRBV29-1 with TRBJ2-1; D is perhaps TRBD2 (6 bases). CDR1 and CDR2 from the germline V gene are SQVTM and ANQGSEA. This CDR3 contains 15 residues. The CDR3 nucleotides read TGCAGCGTAGAAGCGGGCCTCTCCTTAATCCATGAGCAGTTCTTC. Its translation: CSVEAGLSLIHEQFF.

This clonotype has more than one count but fewer than ten. The J gene is TRBJ2-3, the V gene TRBV24-1; no definite D call. Trimming took 4 bases from V and 4 from J, leaving 8 bases between them. Germline V lookup: CDR1 KGHDR, CDR2 SFDVKD. The length of the CDR3 is 13 residues. DNA of the CDR3: TGTGCCACCAGTGACAGTAAGGCAGATACGCAGTATTTT. It translates to CATSDSKADTQYF.

The gene calls are TRBV4-3 and TRBJ2-1; 8 nucleotides match TRBD2. Germline loops: CDR1 LGHNA, CDR2 YSLEER. J gave up 4 bases and V 4 bases, and 12 bases lay outside the gene matches. The CDR3 has 17 amino acids. CDR3 loop: CASSRKGAGAEYNEQFF. For the CDR3, the DNA is TGCGCCAGCAGCCGAAAAGGAGCGGGAGCCGAATACAATGAGCAGTTCTTC.

This chain joins TRBV5-1 and TRBJ1-5; TRBD1 matches 8 bases. The germline V gene encodes CDR1 SGHRS and CDR2 YFSETQ. The V segment lost 2 bases and the J segment 5 bases; nucleotides outside the gene matches: 3. CDR3 length equals 14 residues. The CDR3 sequence is CASSFTGGDQPQHF. DNA for the CDR3: TGCGCCAGCAGCTTCACAGGGGGGGATCAGCCCCAGCATTTT.

The chain uses TRBV27 and TRBJ1-1; D is unclear. This CDR3 is 16 amino acids long. Germline CDR1 is MNHEY and CDR2 is SMNVEV (reference sequence). The ends were cut back, 2 bases at V and 5 bases at J, with 18 bases in the middle. The CDR3 sequence is CASSLGRDWGRTEAFF. The CDR3 DNA is TGTGCCAGCAGTTTAGGAAGGGATTGGGGTAGGACTGAAGCTTTCTTT.

The V call is TRBV7-6, the J call TRBJ2-1; TRBD2 aligns across 12 bases. Germline-derived CDR1 and CDR2 are SGHVS and FNYEAQ. The CDR3 is made up of 15 amino acids. Trimming cost V 2 bases and J 8 bases; bases outside gene matches: 4. This CDR3 reads CASSLLAGGRDEQFF. CDR3 coding DNA: TGTGCCAGCAGCTTACTAGCGGGAGGGCGGGATGAGCAGTTCTTC.